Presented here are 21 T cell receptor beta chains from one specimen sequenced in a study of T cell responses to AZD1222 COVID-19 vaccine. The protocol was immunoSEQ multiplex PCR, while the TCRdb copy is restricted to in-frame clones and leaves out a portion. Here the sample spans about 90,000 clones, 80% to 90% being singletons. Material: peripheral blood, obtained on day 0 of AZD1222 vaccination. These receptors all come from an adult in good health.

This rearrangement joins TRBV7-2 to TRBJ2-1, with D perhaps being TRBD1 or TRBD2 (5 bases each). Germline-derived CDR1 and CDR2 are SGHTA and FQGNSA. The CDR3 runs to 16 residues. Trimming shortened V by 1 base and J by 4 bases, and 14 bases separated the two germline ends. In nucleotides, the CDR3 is TGTGCCAGCAGCTTAGTAGCCCGGGGCCCTTACAATGAGCAGTTCTTC. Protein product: CASSLVARGPYNEQFF.

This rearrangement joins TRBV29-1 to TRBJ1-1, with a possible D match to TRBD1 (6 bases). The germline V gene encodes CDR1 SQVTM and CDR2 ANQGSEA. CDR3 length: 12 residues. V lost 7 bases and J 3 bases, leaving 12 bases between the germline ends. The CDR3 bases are TGCAGCGGAGAGGACAGATACACTGAAGCTTTCTTT. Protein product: CSGEDRYTEAFF. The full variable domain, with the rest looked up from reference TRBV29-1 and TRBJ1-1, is SAVISQKPSRDICQRGTSLTIQCQVDSQVTMMFWYRQQPGQSLTLIATANQGSEATYESGFVIDKFPISRPNLTFSTLTVSNMSPEDSSIYLCSGEDRYTEAFFGQGTRLTVV.

The CDR3 DNA reads TGTGCCAGTAGTATTTCTATTCCGTCCGAGCAGTACTTC. Translation: CASSISIPSEQYF. This rearrangement joins TRBV19 to TRBJ2-7; D not certain. Germline V gives CDR1 LNHDA, CDR2 SQIVND (reference sequence). V shed 3 bases and J shed 6 bases, with 12 bases lying between them. This CDR3 spans 13 amino acids.

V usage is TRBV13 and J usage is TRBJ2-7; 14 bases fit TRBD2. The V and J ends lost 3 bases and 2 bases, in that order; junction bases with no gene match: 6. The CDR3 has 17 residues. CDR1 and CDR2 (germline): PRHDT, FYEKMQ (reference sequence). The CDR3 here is CASSFPRLAGGPYEQYF. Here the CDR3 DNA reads TGTGCCAGCAGCTTCCCCCGACTAGCGGGAGGGCCCTACGAGCAGTACTTC. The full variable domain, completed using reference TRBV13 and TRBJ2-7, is AAGVIQSPRHLIKEKRETATLKCYPIPRHDTVYWYQQGPGQDPQFLISFYEKMQSDKGSIPDRFSAQQFSDYHSELNMSSLELGDSALYFCASSFPRLAGGPYEQYFGPGTRLTVT.

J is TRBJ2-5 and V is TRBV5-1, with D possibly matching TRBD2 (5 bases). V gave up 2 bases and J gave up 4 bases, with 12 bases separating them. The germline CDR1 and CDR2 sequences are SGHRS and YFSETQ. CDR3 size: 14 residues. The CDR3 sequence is CASSLPGSGETQYF. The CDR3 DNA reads TGCGCCAGCAGCTTACCGGGATCCGGAGAGACCCAGTACTTC. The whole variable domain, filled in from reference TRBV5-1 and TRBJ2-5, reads KAGVTQTPRYLIKTRGQQVTLSCSPISGHRSVSWYQQTPGQGLQFLFEYFSETQRNKGNFPGRFSGRQFSNSRSEMNVSTLELGDSALYLCASSLPGSGETQYFGPGTRLLVL.

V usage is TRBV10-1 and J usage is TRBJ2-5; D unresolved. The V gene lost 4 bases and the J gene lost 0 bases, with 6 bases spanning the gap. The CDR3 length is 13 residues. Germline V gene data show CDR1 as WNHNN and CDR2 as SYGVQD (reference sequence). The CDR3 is CASSGSHQETQYF. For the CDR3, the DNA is TGCGCCAGCAGTGGTAGTCACCAAGAGACCCAGTACTTC.

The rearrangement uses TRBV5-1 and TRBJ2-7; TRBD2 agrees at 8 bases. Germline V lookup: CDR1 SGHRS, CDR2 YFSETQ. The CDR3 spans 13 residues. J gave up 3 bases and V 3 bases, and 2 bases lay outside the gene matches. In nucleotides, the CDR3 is TGCGCCAGCAGCTCTACTAGCGGCTACGAGCAGTACTTC. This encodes CASSSTSGYEQYF.

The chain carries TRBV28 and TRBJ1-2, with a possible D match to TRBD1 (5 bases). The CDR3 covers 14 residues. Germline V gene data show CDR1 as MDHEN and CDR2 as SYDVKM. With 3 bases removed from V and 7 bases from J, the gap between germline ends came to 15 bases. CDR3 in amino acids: CASSFQGFRGGYTF. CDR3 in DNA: TGTGCCAGCAGTTTTCAGGGATTCCGGGGTGGCTACACCTTC.

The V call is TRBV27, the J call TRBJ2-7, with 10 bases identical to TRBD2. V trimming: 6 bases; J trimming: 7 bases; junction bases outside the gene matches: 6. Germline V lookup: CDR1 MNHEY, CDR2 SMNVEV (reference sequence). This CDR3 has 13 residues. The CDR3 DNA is TGTGCCAGCAGGAGCGGGAGGGCACGGGAGCAGTACTTC. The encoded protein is CASRSGRAREQYF.

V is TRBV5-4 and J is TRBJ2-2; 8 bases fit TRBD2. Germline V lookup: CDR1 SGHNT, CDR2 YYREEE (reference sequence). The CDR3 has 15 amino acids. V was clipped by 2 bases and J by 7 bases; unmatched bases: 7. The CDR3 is CASSLTGLAFGELFF. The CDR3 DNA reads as TGTGCCAGCAGCTTAACCGGACTAGCCTTCGGGGAGCTGTTTTTT. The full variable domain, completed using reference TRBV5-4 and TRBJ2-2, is ETGVTQSPTHLIKTRGQQVTLRCSSQSGHNTVSWYQQALGQGPQFIFQYYREEENGRGNFPPRFSGLQFPNYSSELNVNALELDDSALYLCASSLTGLAFGELFFGEGSRLTVL.

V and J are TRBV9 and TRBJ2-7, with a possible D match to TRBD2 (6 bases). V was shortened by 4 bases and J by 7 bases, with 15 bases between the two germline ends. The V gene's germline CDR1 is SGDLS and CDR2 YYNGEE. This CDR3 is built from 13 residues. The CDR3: CASSFRFAGEQYF. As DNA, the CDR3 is TGTGCCAGCAGCTTCCGCTTCGCGGGGGAGCAGTACTTC.

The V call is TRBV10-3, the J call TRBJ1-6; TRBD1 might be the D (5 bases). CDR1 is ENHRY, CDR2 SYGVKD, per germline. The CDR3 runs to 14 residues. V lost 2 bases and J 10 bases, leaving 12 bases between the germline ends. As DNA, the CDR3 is TGTGCCATCAGTGAGGGGACTGGAGGCTCACCCCTCCACTTT. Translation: CAISEGTGGSPLHF.

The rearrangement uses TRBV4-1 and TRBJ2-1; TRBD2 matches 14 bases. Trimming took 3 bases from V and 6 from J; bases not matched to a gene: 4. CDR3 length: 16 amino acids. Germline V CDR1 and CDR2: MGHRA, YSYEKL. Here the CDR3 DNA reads TGCGCCAGCAGCCAGTCCGGGACTAGCGGGAGCAATGAGCAGTTCTTC. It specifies CASSQSGTSGSNEQFF.

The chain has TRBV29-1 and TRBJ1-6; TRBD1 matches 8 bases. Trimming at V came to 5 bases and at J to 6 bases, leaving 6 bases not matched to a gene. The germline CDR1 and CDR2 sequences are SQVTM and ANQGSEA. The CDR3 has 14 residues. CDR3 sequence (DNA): TGCAGCGTTACCCTCGGACAGGGTAATTCACCCCTCCACTTT. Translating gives CSVTLGQGNSPLHF.

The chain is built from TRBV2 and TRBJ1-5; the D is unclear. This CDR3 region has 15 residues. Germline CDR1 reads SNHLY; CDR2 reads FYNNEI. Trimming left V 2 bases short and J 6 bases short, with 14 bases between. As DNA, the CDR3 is TGTGCCAGCAGTGAAAGGAGCCCTGAGACTCAGCCCCAGCATTTT. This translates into CASSERSPETQPQHF.

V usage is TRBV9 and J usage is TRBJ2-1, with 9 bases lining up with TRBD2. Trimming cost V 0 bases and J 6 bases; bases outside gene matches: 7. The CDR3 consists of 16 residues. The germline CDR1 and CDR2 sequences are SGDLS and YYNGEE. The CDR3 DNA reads TGTGCCAGCAGCGTAGTAGGTAGCGGGAGCTTCAATGAGCAGTTCTTC. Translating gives CASSVVGSGSFNEQFF.

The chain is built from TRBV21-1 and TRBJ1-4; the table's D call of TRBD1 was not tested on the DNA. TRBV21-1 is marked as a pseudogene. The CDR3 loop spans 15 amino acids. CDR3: CASPTMDIRNEKLFF. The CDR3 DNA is TGTGCCAGCCCTACGATGGACATCCGGAATGAAAAACTGTTTTTT.

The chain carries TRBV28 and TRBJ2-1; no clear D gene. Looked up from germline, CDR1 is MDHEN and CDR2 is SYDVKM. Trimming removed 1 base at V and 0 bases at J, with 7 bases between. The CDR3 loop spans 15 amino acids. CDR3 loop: CASSLFAVSYNEQFF. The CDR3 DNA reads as TGTGCCAGCAGTTTATTTGCGGTCTCCTACAATGAGCAGTTCTTC.

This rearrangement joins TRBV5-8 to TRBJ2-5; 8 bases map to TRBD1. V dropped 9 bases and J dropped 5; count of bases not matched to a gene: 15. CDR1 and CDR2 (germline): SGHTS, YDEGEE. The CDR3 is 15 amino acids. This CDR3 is CATSDDRGGEETQYF. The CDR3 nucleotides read TGTGCCACCTCGGACGACAGGGGTGGTGAGGAGACCCAGTACTTC.

The DNA of the CDR3 is TGTGCCATCAGTGATACAGGAGCTAACTATGGCTACACCTTC. Protein: CAISDTGANYGYTF. The genes are TRBV10-3 and TRBJ1-2, with a tentative D call TRBD1 (5 bases). Germline loops: CDR1 ENHRY, CDR2 SYGVKD. Trimming pared 3 bases from V and 0 bases from J, leaving 8 bases between. The CDR3 is 14 residues long.

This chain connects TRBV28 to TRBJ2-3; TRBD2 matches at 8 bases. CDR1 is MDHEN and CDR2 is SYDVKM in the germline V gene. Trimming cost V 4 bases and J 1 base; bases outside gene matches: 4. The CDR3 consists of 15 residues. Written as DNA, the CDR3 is TGTGCCAGCAGTTCTAGCGGGTTCCGCACAGATACGCAGTATTTT. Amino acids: CASSSSGFRTDTQYF.